Listed here are 19 T cell receptor beta chains from one sample, sequenced in a study of T cell repertoires in cytomegalovirus infection. TCRdb reprocessed the reads via MiXCR and lists one record per CDR3 protein. The data show about 680,000 distinct CDR3 sequences, with roughly 24% seen just once and around 8% held by the top ten. Sequencing was done on a sample of CD8+ T cells from PBMCs. All receptors derive from a human donor in good health (CMV status not recorded). Some clones in this sample may be carry-over from other donors' samples.

This clonotype appeared many times. This chain joins TRBV5-6 and TRBJ2-1; TRBD2 matches 7 bases. Germline-derived CDR1 and CDR2 are SGHDT and YYEEEE. The CDR3 loop spans 14 amino acids. J lost 7 bases, V lost 4 bases, and 8 bases had no gene match. CDR3 nucleotide sequence: TGTGCCAGCAGCCTGGGCTGGGGGGGGAATGAGCAGTTCTTC. This gives the protein CASSLGWGGNEQFF.

The chain is built from TRBV12-3 or TRBV12-4 and TRBJ1-2; D uncertain. Trimming pared 6 bases from V and 0 bases from J, leaving 8 bases between. The CDR3 sequence is 13 residues long. Written as DNA, the CDR3 is TGTGCCAGCAGCCCACTAGCTAACTATGGCTACACCTTC. This codes for CASSPLANYGYTF.

The chain recombines TRBV10-3 with TRBJ1-5; D not resolved. V was pared by 1 base and J by 2 bases, with 12 bases between. The germline V gene encodes CDR1 ENHRY and CDR2 SYGVKD. This CDR3 has 16 residues. The CDR3 protein is CAISEFSGDGNQPQHF. Written as DNA, the CDR3 is TGTGCCATCAGTGAGTTTTCTGGGGATGGCAATCAGCCCCAGCATTTT.

This clonotype was observed many times. The V call is TRBV7-2, the J call TRBJ2-7; D gene unclear. Germline V gene sequence: CDR1 SGHTA, CDR2 FQGNSA. The CDR3 is made up of 11 amino acids. V lost 5 bases to trimming and J lost 2 bases, with 4 bases between them. As DNA, the CDR3 is TGTGCCAGCAGCCCCACCTACGAGCAGTACGTC. Translated: CASSPTYEQYV.

This clonotype was seen once. Since a much larger clone is just one base distant, this may be a read error. This chain links TRBV7-3 with TRBJ2-5; 7 positions match TRBD1. The CDR3 is 14 residues long. Per the germline V gene, CDR1 is SGHTA and CDR2 is FQGTGA. The V gene end was trimmed by 0 bases and the J gene end by 5 bases; junction bases not matched to a gene: 3. For the CDR3, the DNA is TGTGCCAGCAGCTTAACGGCAGGGGGTGAGACCCAGTACTTC. Translation: CASSLTAGGETQYF.

This clonotype appeared a few times. The chain joins TRBV11-3 to TRBJ2-7, with D hard to call. Germline assignment: CDR1 SGHNT and CDR2 YENEEA. The CDR3 length is 14 residues. Trimming left V 1 base short and J 2 bases short, with 9 bases between. The CDR3 bases are TGTGCCAGCAGCTTAGGTACAGCCGCCTACGAGCAGTACTTC. Amino acids: CASSLGTAAYEQYF. Combining the CDR3 with reference TRBV11-3 and TRBJ2-7 gives the whole variable domain EAGVVQSPRYKIIEKKQPVAFWCNPISGHNTLYWYLQNLGQGPELLIRYENEEAVDDSQLPKDRFSAERLKGVDSTLKIQPAELGDSAVYLCASSLGTAAYEQYFGPGTRLTVT.

Remarks on this clonotype: A much larger clone differs from this one at a single base, so this may be a read error. This chain uses TRBV12-3 or TRBV12-4 with TRBJ2-1, with 11 bases aligning to TRBD2. The CDR3 sequence is 14 residues long. V lost 6 bases and J lost 6; bases outside the gene matches: 4. The CDR3 loop is CASSLTSGANEQFF. In DNA, the CDR3 is TGTGCCAGCAGCCTGACTAGCGGGGCCAATGAGCAGTTCTTC.

This clonotype was observed a handful of times. The chain links TRBV7-9 to TRBJ2-5, with TRBD2 as a possible D gene (6 bases). The germline gives CDR1 SEHNR, CDR2 FQNEAQ (reference sequence). The V end was cut by 4 bases, the J end by 5 bases, with 17 bases between. This CDR3 spans 15 amino acids. CDR3 sequence: CASSWGGRDVETQYF. The CDR3 region has the DNA TGTGCCAGCAGCTGGGGAGGCCGGGACGTCGAGACCCAGTACTTC. The full variable domain, rest sourced from reference TRBV7-9 and TRBJ2-5, is DTGVSQNPRHKITKRGQNVTFRCDPISEHNRLYWYRQTLGQGPEFLTYFQNEAQLEKSRLLSDRFSAERPKGSFSTLEIQRTEQGDSAMYLCASSWGGRDVETQYFGPGTRLLVL.

Many counts were recorded for this clonotype. This chain links TRBV20-1 with TRBJ2-7; no definite D call. The V gene lost 6 bases and the J gene lost 4 bases, with 13 bases spanning the gap. CDR1 and CDR2 from the germline V gene are DFQATT and SNEGSKA (reference sequence). The CDR3 has 12 residues. The CDR3 spells CSARSNSYEQYF. Written as DNA, the CDR3 is TGCAGTGCCAGATCGAACAGTTACGAGCAGTACTTC.

Note on this clonotype: This sequence may be a read error, since a much larger clone differs from it by one base. The conserved phenylalanine or tryptophan is not found at the CDR3 terminus, so this likely reflects a read error. This chain joins TRBV12-3 or TRBV12-4 and TRBJ1-5; the D gene is possibly TRBD1 (6 bases). Deletions cut 6 bases from V and 1 base from J, with 16 bases between. CDR3 length equals 16 residues. The CDR3, as DNA: TGTGCCAGCAGGCAAGTGGGGGCGAGGAGCAATCAGCCCCAGCATCTT. It codes for CASRQVGARSNQPQHL.

This chain joins TRBV20-1 and TRBJ1-1; 8 nucleotides match TRBD1. Germline CDR1 and CDR2: DFQATT and SNEGSKA (reference sequence). V was pared by 0 bases and J by 1 base, with 10 bases of the junction left unmatched. CDR3 length: 17 amino acids. The CDR3 nucleotides read TGCAGTGCTAGAGATTTTAGTGGACAGGGACCGAACACTGAAGCTTTCTTT. It codes for CSARDFSGQGPNTEAFF.

Only one count was recorded for this clonotype. The chain carries TRBV7-9 and TRBJ2-7, with D possibly matching TRBD2 (5 bases). V lost 5 bases, J lost 0 bases, and 11 bases lay in between. The CDR3 runs to 14 residues. Germline values: CDR1 SEHNR, CDR2 FQNEAQ (reference sequence). Here the CDR3 reads CASSTDSSSYEQYV. The CDR3 DNA is TGTGCCAGCAGCACGGACTCTAGCTCCTACGAGCAGTACGTC.

This chain links TRBV6-6 with TRBJ2-7; the match to TRBD2 covers 8 bases. V lost 0 bases, J lost 4 bases, and 8 bases stayed unmatched. Germline CDR1 and CDR2: MNHNY and SVGAGI (reference sequence). The CDR3 has 16 amino acids. The CDR3 region is CASSYSDGGAGYEQYV. The CDR3 DNA follows: TGTGCCAGCAGTTACTCCGACGGGGGGGCCGGGTACGAGCAGTACGTC.

This clonotype was recorded once. This chain connects TRBV7-4 to TRBJ2-7, with D perhaps TRBD2 (5 bases). The CDR3 runs 12 residues. Looked up from germline, CDR1 is SGHVT and CDR2 is SQSDAQ. Trimming pared 2 bases from V and 12 bases from J, leaving 14 bases between. The CDR3 loop is CASSLSVEEVYF. The CDR3 coding sequence is TGTGCCAGCAGCTTAAGTGTCGAGGAGGTGTACTTC.

This chain's CDR3 is CASSARPEGDTEAFF. CDR3 nucleotide sequence: TGTGCCAGCAGCGCCCGGCCTGAGGGGGACACTGAAGCTTTCTTT. This sequence joins TRBV12-3 or TRBV12-4 and TRBJ1-1, with a weak D call TRBD1 (6 bases). This CDR3 spans 15 amino acids. Trimming removed 6 bases from V and 3 bases from J, with 17 bases in between.

This chain joins TRBV7-9 and TRBJ2-1; 9 positions agree with TRBD1. The CDR3 loop spans 14 amino acids. Germline CDR1 and CDR2: SEHNR and FQNEAQ (reference sequence). Losses at the gene ends were 3 bases for V and 12 bases for J; bases not matched to a gene: 9. For the CDR3, the DNA is TGTGCCAGCAGCTTCCGGGACAGGGCGATTTGGCAGTTCTTC. Translation gives CASSFRDRAIWQFF.

There are many counts of this clonotype. The chain uses TRBV13 and TRBJ1-1; TRBD1 is a possible D gene (6 bases). The germline gives CDR1 PRHDT, CDR2 FYEKMQ (reference sequence). The V and J ends lost 4 bases and 2 bases respectively, with 8 bases between them. The CDR3 consists of 13 residues. CDR3 sequence: CASSSRGNTEAFF. CDR3 DNA sequence: TGTGCCAGCAGCTCCAGGGGCAACACTGAAGCTTTCTTT.

The chain links TRBV29-1 to TRBJ1-1; TRBD1 aligns across 9 bases. The trim removed 6 bases at V and 2 bases at J, leaving 4 bases unmatched. CDR1 and CDR2 from the germline V gene are SQVTM and ANQGSEA. There are 13 residues in the CDR3. For the CDR3, the DNA is TGCAGCGTGTGGACAGGGGCAAACACTGAAGCTTTCTTT. Translated, it gives CSVWTGANTEAFF.

The chain has TRBV29-1 and TRBJ1-1; D is possibly TRBD1 (6 bases). The CDR3 consists of 13 residues. Deletions cut 0 bases from V and 4 bases from J, with 9 bases between. From germline, CDR1 is SQVTM and CDR2 ANQGSEA. The CDR3 nucleotides are TGCAGCGTTGAAGATAAGGGGGGCACTGAAGCTTTCTTT. Translating gives CSVEDKGGTEAFF.